These T cell receptor beta chains were read from a single sample in a study of CD8 T cells in Susac syndrome. TCRdb fed the immunoSEQ multiplex PCR reads into MiXCR, producing one record per CDR3 protein. The repertoire includes 130,000 or so distinct CDR3 sequences, under 95% of them detected once, and around 0.24% sits in the top ten. Input material: CD8+ T cells from PBMCs. The receptors stem from a human donor with multiple sclerosis. CDR3s include the opening cysteine and the closing phenylalanine or tryptophan. Each record gives: clone size, J gene, CDR3 length, D gene, V gene, CDR3 DNA, CDR3 protein. D genes are given only for firm matches. Clone size is stated in some rows and not others, as once, few, many or a class when expanded.

>NA|TRBJ2-1|14|NA|TRBV10-3
TGTGCCATCAGTGAGACAGGTTCCTACAATGAGCAGTTCTTC
CAISETGSYNEQFF
>NA|TRBJ2-3|15|NA|TRBV7-3
TGTGCCAGCAGCCCCATACGCTCTCGCGCAGATACGCAGTATTTT
CASSPIRSRADTQYF
>NA|TRBJ1-1|14|NA|TRBV5-6
TGTGCCAGCAGCTTGACAGGGTTGGGGCCTGAAGCTTTCTTT
CASSLTGLGPEAFF
>NA|TRBJ2-7|13|NA|TRBV20-1
TGCAGTGCTAGAGAGACGGGAGAGTACGAGCAGTACTTC
CSARETGEYEQYF
>NA|TRBJ1-2|14|TRBD1|TRBV9
TGTGCCAGCAGCGTGTTGGGACAGGGGGCTGGCTACACCTTC
CASSVLGQGAGYTF
>NA|TRBJ1-5|15|TRBD1|TRBV28
TGTGCCACCAGGGTCAGGGGGCTAGGCAATCAGCCCCAGCATTTT
CATRVRGLGNQPQHF
>once|TRBJ1-1|14|NA|TRBV6-2/TRBV6-3
TGTGCCAGCAGTAGCCCCGGAGGGGACACTGAAGCTTTCTTT
CASSSPGGDTEAFF
>NA|TRBJ1-2|15|NA|TRBV9
TGTGCCAGCAGCGTAGAAGGCTCTGGGGGCGGTGGCTACACCTTC
CASSVEGSGGGGYTF
>NA|TRBJ2-7|12|NA|TRBV3-1
TGTGCCAGCAGCCCCTATGGAGGCGAGCAGTACTTC
CASSPYGGEQYF
>NA|TRBJ2-2|12|NA|TRBV9
TGTGCCAGCAGCGTAATCACCGGGGAGCTGTTTTTT
CASSVITGELFF
>NA|TRBJ2-7|14|TRBD2|TRBV27
TGTGCCAGCAGTCAGGCGGGAGGGAGCTACGAGCAGTACTTC
CASSQAGGSYEQYF
>once|TRBJ2-1|16|TRBD2|TRBV20-1
TGCAGTGCTAGAGAGACTAGCGGGATCTCCTACAATGAGCAGTTCTTC
CSARETSGISYNEQFF
>NA|TRBJ2-1|18|TRBD2|TRBV3-1
TGTGCCAGCAGCTCGCCTTTTTGGCTAGCGGGCAAAGACAATGAGCAGTTCTTC
CASSSPFWLAGKDNEQFF
>NA|TRBJ2-7|15|NA|TRBV4-2
TGTGCCAGCAGCCAGGGAAGGGGAGGTTCCTACGAGCAGTACTTC
CASSQGRGGSYEQYF
>NA|TRBJ2-2|18|TRBD1|TRBV7-9
TGTGCCAGCAGCTTTTCATACGAGGGACAGGGAATTCCCGGGGAGCTGTTTTTT
CASSFSYEGQGIPGELFF
>once|TRBJ1-2|11|NA|TRBV29-1
TGCAGCGTACGCCCGGACGGGGGCTACACCTTC
CSVRPDGGYTF
>NA|TRBJ2-2|15|TRBD2|TRBV10-1
TGCGCCAGCAGTCACCTAGCGGGAGGGCCCGGGGAGCTGTTTTTT
CASSHLAGGPGELFF
>NA|TRBJ1-4|16|NA|TRBV7-6
TGTGCCAGCAGCTTAGAGCAGGAGGGGGACGGTGAAAAACTGTTTTTT
CASSLEQEGDGEKLFF
>NA|TRBJ2-7|15|TRBD2|TRBV3-1
TGTGCCAGCAGCCAAGGCGCGGGAGTAGACTACGAGCAGTACTTC
CASSQGAGVDYEQYF
>NA|TRBJ1-2|13|NA|TRBV5-4
TGTGCCAGCAGTCCCGGGACACCCTATGGCTACACCTTC
CASSPGTPYGYTF
>NA|TRBJ2-2|14|TRBD2|TRBV5-4
TGTGCCAGCAGTGGCGGGGGGAACACCGGGGAGCTGTTTTTT
CASSGGGNTGELFF
>NA|TRBJ2-1|14|NA|TRBV27
TGTGCCAGCTTCAATCTGGGGTCCTACAATGAGCAGTTCTTC
CASFNLGSYNEQFF
>NA|TRBJ1-2|13|NA|TRBV19
TGTGCCAGTAGTATCGCGGGCGTCCATGGCTACACCTTC
CASSIAGVHGYTF
>few|TRBJ1-2|13|NA|TRBV14
TGTGCCAGCAGCCAAGCAGGGATACATGGCTACACCTTC
CASSQAGIHGYTF
>NA|TRBJ1-1|11|NA|TRBV12-3/TRBV12-4
TGTGCCAGCAACAGGGCCACTGAAGCTTTCTTT
CASNRATEAFF
>NA|TRBJ1-5|14|NA|TRBV12-3/TRBV12-4
TGTGCCAGCAGTTCCCCCAACCGAAATCAGCCCCAGCATTTT
CASSSPNRNQPQHF
>NA|TRBJ1-1|12|NA|TRBV4-3
TGCGCCAGCAGCCATTCACAAGGAGAAGCTTTCTTT
CASSHSQGEAFF
>NA|TRBJ2-5|15|NA|TRBV3-1
TGTGCCAGCAGCCCCCAAGGGGGGGTGGAAGAGACCCAGTACTTC
CASSPQGGVEETQYF
>NA|TRBJ2-3|15|TRBD2|TRBV6-4
TGTGCCAGCAGTGAAGCTAGCGGTAGCACAGATACGCAGTATTTT
CASSEASGSTDTQYF
>NA|TRBJ2-4|13|NA|TRBV19
TGTGCCACCGCGGACGGAGCCAAAAACATTCAGTACTTC
CATADGAKNIQYF
>NA|TRBJ2-3|12|NA|TRBV15
TGTGCCACCAGCAGCCTCGAGGATACGCAGTATTTT
CATSSLEDTQYF
>NA|TRBJ2-7|14|NA|TRBV20-1
TGCAGTGCTAGACCCCGGAGGGTTAACTACGAGCAGTACTTC
CSARPRRVNYEQYF
>NA|TRBJ2-5|14|NA|TRBV7-7
TGTGCCAGCAGCTTAAGGGCTTGGGAAGAGACCCAGTACTTC
CASSLRAWEETQYF
>NA|TRBJ1-2|16|NA|TRBV7-9
TGTGCCAGCAGCTTAACTTACAGGGAGTTTGACTATGGCTACACCTTC
CASSLTYREFDYGYTF
>once|TRBJ1-1|15|TRBD1|TRBV19
TGTGCCAGTAGTATAGATAGAAGGACAGGGACTGAAGCTTTCTTT
CASSIDRRTGTEAFF
>NA|TRBJ1-4|16|NA|TRBV7-9
TGTGCCAGCAGCCCACGGAGGACCGGACCTAATGAAAAACTGTTTTTT
CASSPRRTGPNEKLFF
>NA|TRBJ2-2|16|NA|TRBV30
TGTGCCTGGAGTGTACACGGGAGCCCCGGGGCCGGGGAGCTGTTTTTT
CAWSVHGSPGAGELFF
>few|TRBJ1-2|10|NA|TRBV29-1
TGCAGCGCCGATTCCAATGGCTACACCTTC
CSADSNGYTF
>NA|TRBJ2-2|13|NA|TRBV7-9
TGTGCCAGCAGGCTCGACTTACTCGGGGAGCTGTTTTTT
CASRLDLLGELFF
>NA|TRBJ2-3|16|NA|TRBV11-2
TGTGCCAGCAGCTTGACCTTTGAGGACCCCACAGATACGCAGTATTTT
CASSLTFEDPTDTQYF
>once|TRBJ1-2|17|TRBD1|TRBV6-5
TGTGCCAGCAGTTACTCTTGGGACAGGGGTCTCGACTATGGCTACACCTTC
CASSYSWDRGLDYGYTF
>once|TRBJ2-2|14|TRBD2|TRBV19
TGTGCCAGTGCAACTAGCGGGTACACCGGGGAGCTGTTTTTT
CASATSGYTGELFF
>once|TRBJ2-5|14|NA|TRBV11-2
TGTGCCAGCAGCTTATACCATTACCAAGAGACCCAGTACTTC
CASSLYHYQETQYF
>NA|TRBJ2-7|13|TRBD1|TRBV29-1
TGCAGCGCCGCCGGGACAGGGGCCTACGAGCAGTACTTC
CSAAGTGAYEQYF